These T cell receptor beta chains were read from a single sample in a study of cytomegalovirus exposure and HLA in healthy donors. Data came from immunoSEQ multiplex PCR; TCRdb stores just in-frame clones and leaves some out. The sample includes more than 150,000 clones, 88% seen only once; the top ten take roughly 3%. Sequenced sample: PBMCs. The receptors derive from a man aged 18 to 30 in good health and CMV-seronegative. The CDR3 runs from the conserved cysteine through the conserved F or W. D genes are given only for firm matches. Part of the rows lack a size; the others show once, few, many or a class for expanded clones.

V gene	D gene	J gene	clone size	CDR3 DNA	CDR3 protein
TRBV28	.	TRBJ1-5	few	TGTGCCAGCCGTGACAGACGCAATCAGCCCCAGCATTTT	CASRDRRNQPQHF
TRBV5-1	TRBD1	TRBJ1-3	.	TGCGCCAGCAGCCCGGGGACAGGGCTCTCTGGAAACACCATATATTTT	CASSPGTGLSGNTIYF
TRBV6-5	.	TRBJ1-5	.	TGTGCCAGCAGACCAGACATATCTCTGCCCCAGCATTTT	CASRPDISLPQHF
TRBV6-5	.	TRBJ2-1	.	TGTGCCAGCAGTTACGAGGGAACTGCTGACAATGAGCAGTTCTTC	CASSYEGTADNEQFF
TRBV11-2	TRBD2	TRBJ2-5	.	TGTGCCAGCAGCTATAGCGGGAGCAAAGGAGAGACCCAGTACTTC	CASSYSGSKGETQYF
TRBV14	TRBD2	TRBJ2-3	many	TGTGCCAGCAGCCGATCTTCGGGACTAGCGATATGGGGCACAGATACGCAGTATTTT	CASSRSSGLAIWGTDTQYF
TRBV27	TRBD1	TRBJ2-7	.	TGTGCCAGCAGACCGGGACAGCTGACCGGAGAGCAGTACTTC	CASRPGQLTGEQYF
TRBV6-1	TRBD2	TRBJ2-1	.	TGTGCCAGCAGTGAATACCGTGGACTAGCGAGCAATGAGCAGTTCTTC	CASSEYRGLASNEQFF
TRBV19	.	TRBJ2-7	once	TGTGCCAGTAGTGCCTCAGGGTACGAGCAGTACTTC	CASSASGYEQYF
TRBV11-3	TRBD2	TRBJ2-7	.	TGTGCCAGCAGCTTAGTGGGAAAGCGGGGACTGAGGGTCTACGAGCAGTACTTC	CASSLVGKRGLRVYEQYF
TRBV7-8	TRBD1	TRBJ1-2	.	TGTGCCAGCAGCTTAGGACAGGGGGAGGAACCCTTCTTC	CASSLGQGEEPFF
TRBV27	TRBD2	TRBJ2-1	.	TGTGCCAGCAGTTTAACTGGCGGGGGGGTCAATGAGCAGTTCTTC	CASSLTGGGVNEQFF
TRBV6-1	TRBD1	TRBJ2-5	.	TGTGCCACTGACAGGGGGCTGTGGGAGACCCAGTACTTC	CATDRGLWETQYF
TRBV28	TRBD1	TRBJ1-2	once	TGTGCCAGCAGCCCCTATAGGACAGGGTTCGACGGCTACACCTTC	CASSPYRTGFDGYTF
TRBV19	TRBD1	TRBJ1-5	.	TGTGCCAGTAGCCTAACCGGGACAGGGAGCAATCAGCCCCAGCATTTT	CASSLTGTGSNQPQHF
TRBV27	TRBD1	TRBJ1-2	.	TGTGCCAGCAGCCCAGAGACAGGGTGGTATGGCTACACCTTC	CASSPETGWYGYTF
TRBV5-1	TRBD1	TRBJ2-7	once	TGCGCCAGCAGCATCGGGGCTCTGAGGGGACAGACATCCTACGAGCAGTACTTC	CASSIGALRGQTSYEQYF
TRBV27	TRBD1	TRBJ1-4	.	TGTGCCAGCAGTGCGGACAGGGGGGGAGTACGTGAAAAACTGTTTTTT	CASSADRGGVREKLFF
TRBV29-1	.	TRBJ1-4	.	TGCAGCGGTGACAGGACAACTAATGAAAAACTGTTTTTT	CSGDRTTNEKLFF
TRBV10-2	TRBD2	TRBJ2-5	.	TGCGCCACCAGCGGGAGCGGTTTCGAGACCCAGTACTTC	CATSGSGFETQYF
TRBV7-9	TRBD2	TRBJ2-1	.	TGTGCCAGCAGCCCAATCGAGGCGGGAGCCACCCACAATGAGCAGTTCTTC	CASSPIEAGATHNEQFF
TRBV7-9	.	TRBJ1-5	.	TGTGCCAGCAGCTTGGGGCTAGGCAATCAGCCCCAGCATTTT	CASSLGLGNQPQHF
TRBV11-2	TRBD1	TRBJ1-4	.	TGTGCCAGCAGCCTCGGACAGGGGGAGGTTTGGGAAAAACTGTTTTTT	CASSLGQGEVWEKLFF
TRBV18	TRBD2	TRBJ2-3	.	TGTGCCAGCTATAGCGGGGTTAGCACAGATACGCAGTATTTT	CASYSGVSTDTQYF
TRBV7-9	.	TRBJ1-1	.	TGTGCCAGCAGCTCCCTAGCCCGTGCTTTCTTT	CASSSLARAFF
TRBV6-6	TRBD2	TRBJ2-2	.	TGTGCCAGCAGTTATCAGCGGGGCACCGGGGAGCTGTTTTTT	CASSYQRGTGELFF
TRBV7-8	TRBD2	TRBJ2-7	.	TGTGCCAGCACCCGGTCCAGCGGGGGGTTCTACGAGCAGTACTTC	CASTRSSGGFYEQYF
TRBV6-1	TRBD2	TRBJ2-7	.	TGTGCCGGGGAGCGGGAGGTCGGATCCTACGAGCAGTACTTC	CAGEREVGSYEQYF
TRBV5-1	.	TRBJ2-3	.	TGCGCCAGCAGCTTGGTGGTACACACAGATACGCAGTATTTT	CASSLVVHTDTQYF
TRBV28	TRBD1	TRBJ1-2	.	TGTGCCAGCAGTTTATACAACCTGGGACAGTCCGGTGGCTACACCTTC	CASSLYNLGQSGGYTF
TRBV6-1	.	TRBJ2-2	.	TGTGCCAGCAGTGAAACAGGGTTGAACACCGGGGAGCTGTTTTTT	CASSETGLNTGELFF
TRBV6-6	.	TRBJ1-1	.	TGTGCCAGCAGTTACGGACAGCGGAGCACTGAAGCTTTCTTT	CASSYGQRSTEAFF
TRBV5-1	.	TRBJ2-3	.	TGCGCCAGCAGCTTCGGGCAGGGGATAGAAACAGATACGCAGTATTTT	CASSFGQGIETDTQYF
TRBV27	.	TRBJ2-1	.	TGTGCCAGCAGTTCCACAGGGAGCTCCTACAATGAGCAGTTCTTC	CASSSTGSSYNEQFF
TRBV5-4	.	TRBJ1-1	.	TGTGCCAGCAGCTTGGCCCCCCAAACTGAAGCTTTCTTT	CASSLAPQTEAFF
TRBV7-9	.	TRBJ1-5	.	TGTGCCAGCAGCCCGAATGGGGGCGCAAGCCAGCCCCAGCATTTT	CASSPNGGASQPQHF
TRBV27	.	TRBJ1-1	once	TGTGCCAGCAGCCCCGGGGCCGGAGCGGGGAGTGAAGCTTTCTTT	CASSPGAGAGSEAFF
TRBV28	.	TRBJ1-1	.	TGTGCCAGCAGTTTGCGGGAGGGTGAAGCTTTCTTT	CASSLREGEAFF
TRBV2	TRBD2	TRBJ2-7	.	TGTGCCAGCAAAATGACTAGCGGGATCTCCTACGAGCAGTACTTC	CASKMTSGISYEQYF
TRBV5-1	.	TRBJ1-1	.	TGCGCCAGCAGCTTGCCTTTACAGAGTAGGAACACTGAAGCTTTCTTT	CASSLPLQSRNTEAFF
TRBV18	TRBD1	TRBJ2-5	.	TGTGCCAGCTCACCACCAACAGGGGGCCAAGAGACCCAGTACTTC	CASSPPTGGQETQYF
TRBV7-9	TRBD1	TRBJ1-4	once	TGTGCCAGCAGCTTCGGGACAGTAAGTGAAAAACTGTTTTTT	CASSFGTVSEKLFF
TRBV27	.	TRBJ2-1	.	TGTGCCAGCAGTTTGGACGGGAGCTCCTACAATGAGCAGTTCTTC	CASSLDGSSYNEQFF
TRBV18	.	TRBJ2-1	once	TGTGCCAGCTCACCGGAGGGCTACGGACACAATGAGCAGTTCTTC	CASSPEGYGHNEQFF
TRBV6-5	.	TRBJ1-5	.	TGTGCCAGCAGTAAACAGGGTCAGCCCCAGCATTTT	CASSKQGQPQHF